This TCR beta chain was obtained from a study of shared clonotypes between healthy human individuals. In the study overall: Per donor, CD8 memory used one plate, CD8 naive used two, CD4 memory used three and CD4 naive used three.

J was trimmed by 7 bases and V by 6 bases; bases with no gene match: 4. This CDR3 has 12 residues. The germline V gene has CDR1 MNHEY and CDR2 SVGAGI. The donor population consisted of healthy HIV-negative adults with no recent acute infections or vaccinations. Profiling relied on immunoSEQ multiplex PCR, and the TCRdb table lists in-frame clones only, not all of them. The sample has hundreds of thousands of clones; 73% are singletons. V usage is TRBV6-5 and J usage is TRBJ1-2; TRBD1 matches 8 bases. The sample comprised memory CD4+ T cells sorted from blood. The subset is: CD45RA-negative fraction. This receptor was obtained from a woman aged 25 to 39 in good health. CDR3 sequence reads: CASSPGQGGYTF. DNA of the CDR3: TGTGCCAGCAGCCCAGGACAGGGTGGCTACACCTTC.